Following are 28 T cell receptor beta chains from one sample sequenced in a study of T cell responses to AZD1222 COVID-19 vaccine. Only in-frame clones appear in the TCRdb table, and some are missing; sequencing was by immunoSEQ multiplex PCR. In the table there are about 150,000 clones, approximately 90% of which are singletons. Sample: peripheral blood, taken 28 days after the second AZD1222 dose. The receptors derive from an adult who received the AZD1222 COVID-19 vaccine.

As to this clone: A read error may produce the germline difference seen at one junction end. This chain connects TRBV2 to TRBJ1-2, with D maybe TRBD1 (5 bases). In germline, CDR1 is SNHLY, CDR2 FYNNEI. CDR3 length: 12 amino acids. This CDR3 is CARSDRRYGYTF. The CDR3 bases are TGTGCCAGAAGTGACAGACGTTATGGCTACACCTTC. Combining the CDR3 with reference TRBV2 and TRBJ1-2 gives the whole variable domain EPEVTQTPSHQVTQMGQEVILRCVPISNHLYFYWYRQILGQKVEFLVSFYNNEISEKSEIFDDQFSVERPDGSNFTLKIRSTKLEDSAMYFCARSDRRYGYTFGSGTRLTVV.

The V call is TRBV6-5, the J call TRBJ1-2; D call uncertain. There are 14 residues in the CDR3. Trimming stripped 4 bases from V and 6 bases from J, with 15 bases between. The V gene's germline CDR1 is MNHEY and CDR2 SVGAGI. The CDR3 sequence is CASSFLPGSDGYTF. In DNA form, the CDR3 reads TGTGCCAGCAGTTTCCTTCCGGGATCTGATGGCTACACCTTC.

V gene TRBV27 combines with J gene TRBJ2-7; 7 nucleotides match TRBD2. The germline CDR1 and CDR2 sequences are MNHEY and SMNVEV (reference sequence). The CDR3 length is 18 residues. Trimming took 0 bases from V and 4 from J; bases not matched to a gene: 15. This CDR3 is CASSLSPTLRGRKYEQYF. The CDR3 region has the DNA TGTGCCAGCAGTTTATCCCCTACTCTGCGGGGGAGAAAGTACGAGCAGTACTTC.

This rearrangement joins TRBV6-4 to TRBJ1-1; D unresolved. The CDR3 extends over 15 amino acids. V was clipped by 8 bases and J by 1 base, with 17 bases between them. Germline V gene lookup returns CDR1 MRHNA and CDR2 SNTAGT. CDR3 amino acids: CASSPRLEENTEAFF. The DNA of the CDR3 is TGTGCCAGCTCGCCCCGTCTTGAAGAGAACACTGAAGCTTTCTTT.

V is TRBV27 and J is TRBJ2-5; a possible D gene is TRBD2 (6 bases). CDR3 length: 14 residues. V shed 3 bases and J shed 1 base, with 9 bases lying between them. In germline, CDR1 is MNHEY, CDR2 SMNVEV (reference sequence). The CDR3 DNA reads TGTGCCAGCAGTTTGAGGGGAGGCCAAGAGACCCAGTACTTC. This encodes CASSLRGGQETQYF.

This chain links TRBV19 with TRBJ2-1; D possibly matches TRBD1 or TRBD2 (5 bases each). V lost 6 bases and J lost 0, with 12 bases in between. Looked up from germline, CDR1 is LNHDA and CDR2 is SQIVND (reference sequence). The CDR3 totals 15 residues. CDR3 nucleotides: TGTGCCAGTAGACCGGGGCCTCGCTCCTACAATGAGCAGTTCTTC. Translated: CASRPGPRSYNEQFF.

The CDR3 sequence: CASRAIGGTGDKLFF. In DNA form, the CDR3 reads TGTGCCAGTAGGGCGATCGGGGGGACCGGCGATAAACTGTTTTTT. The chain couples TRBV19 to TRBJ1-4, with a weak D call TRBD1 (5 bases). In germline, CDR1 is LNHDA, CDR2 SQIVND (reference sequence). Trimming pared 6 bases from V and 11 bases from J, leaving 22 bases between. The CDR3 totals 15 residues. The full variable domain, rest sourced from reference TRBV19 and TRBJ1-4, is DGGITQSPKYLFRKEGQNVTLSCEQNLNHDAMYWYRQDPGQGLRLIYYSQIVNDFQKGDIAEGYSVSREKKESFPLTVTSAQKNPTAFYLCASRAIGGTGDKLFFGSGTQLSVL.

The chain has TRBV25-1 and TRBJ1-4, with D unresolved. The germline V gene has CDR1 MGHDK and CDR2 SYGVNS. The CDR3 length is 14 residues. Trimming shortened V by 7 bases and J by 5 bases, and 14 bases separated the two germline ends. CDR3 DNA sequence: TGTGCCAGCACCCCAAGCACAGCCAATGAAAAACTGTTTTTT. Protein: CASTPSTANEKLFF.

Only one count was recorded for this clone. This sequence joins TRBV4-1 and TRBJ1-5; perhaps TRBD1 as D (5 bases). This CDR3 region has 17 residues. V was cut by 1 base and J by 0 bases, with 13 bases left in between. Germline lookup yields CDR1 MGHRA and CDR2 YSYEKL. The CDR3 DNA follows: TGCGCCAGCAGCCAAGCCGGGACGCCTCATAGCAATCAGCCCCAGCATTTT. Protein product: CASSQAGTPHSNQPQHF.

The chain recombines TRBV7-8 with TRBJ2-3; no clear D gene. From germline, CDR1 is SGHVS and CDR2 FQNEAQ. V was clipped by 5 bases and J by 2 bases, with 14 bases between them. CDR3 size: 15 residues. CDR3 sequence reads: CASSPSAGPTDTQYF. As DNA, the CDR3 is TGTGCCAGCAGCCCTTCCGCCGGACCCACAGATACGCAGTATTTT.

The V gene is TRBV11-2, the J gene TRBJ1-1; TRBD1 might be the D (5 bases). Trimming pared 5 bases from V and 4 bases from J, leaving 20 bases between. The CDR3 runs to 16 residues. Germline CDR1 SGHAT, CDR2 FQNNGV. The CDR3 bases are TGTGCCAGCAGCCGGGGGTGGGGGAACGTAGTCACTGAAGCTTTCTTT. Its translation is CASSRGWGNVVTEAFF.

This sequence joins TRBV5-1 and TRBJ1-3, with TRBD1 matching 7 bases. Trimming cost V 7 bases and J 0 bases; bases outside gene matches: 4. Looked up from germline, CDR1 is SGHRS and CDR2 is YFSETQ. The CDR3 has 14 amino acids. CDR3: CASSDRSSGNTIYF. The CDR3 DNA is TGCGCCAGCTCGGACAGGAGCTCTGGAAACACCATATATTTT. The full variable domain, rest sourced from reference TRBV5-1 and TRBJ1-3, is KAGVTQTPRYLIKTRGQQVTLSCSPISGHRSVSWYQQTPGQGLQFLFEYFSETQRNKGNFPGRFSGRQFSNSRSEMNVSTLELGDSALYLCASSDRSSGNTIYFGEGSWLTVV.

The chain has TRBV2 and TRBJ2-7; D perhaps matches TRBD2 (5 bases). Germline values: CDR1 SNHLY, CDR2 FYNNEI. CDR3 length equals 12 residues. The V gene lost 6 bases and the J gene lost 2 bases, with 8 bases spanning the gap. The CDR3 DNA reads TGTGCCAGCAGCCGGGAACCCTACGAGCAGTACTTC. It translates to CASSREPYEQYF.

The genes are TRBV30 and TRBJ1-5; tentatively, D is TRBD1 (6 bases). The V gene lost 3 bases and the J gene lost 6 bases, with 18 bases spanning the gap. Germline-derived CDR1 and CDR2 are GTSNPN and SVGIG (reference sequence). CDR3 length: 15 residues. CDR3 loop: CAWSGGGSGVQPQHF. The CDR3 nucleotides read TGTGCCTGGAGCGGGGGCGGCAGCGGGGTTCAGCCCCAGCATTTT.

This clone has more than one count but fewer than ten. The chain employs TRBV19 and TRBJ2-2; the match to TRBD1 covers 10 bases. This CDR3 is built from 17 residues. J lost 6 bases, V lost 5 bases, and 12 bases had no gene match. Germline lookup yields CDR1 LNHDA and CDR2 SQIVND (reference sequence). CDR3 sequence reads: CASSVRTGTGVPGELFF. The CDR3 DNA reads TGTGCCAGTAGTGTTAGGACCGGGACAGGGGTCCCCGGGGAGCTGTTTTTT.

The chain recombines TRBV3-1 (or the pseudogene TRBV3-2) with TRBJ2-7; a possible D gene is TRBD2 (5 bases). The CDR3 runs 13 residues. The germline V gene has CDR1 LGHDT and CDR2 YNNKEL (reference sequence). Between the trimmed V and J ends, which lost 5 bases and 3 bases, there was a span of 11 bases. The CDR3 reads CASSSNRDYEQYF. In nucleotides, the CDR3 is TGTGCCAGCAGCTCAAACCGGGACTACGAGCAGTACTTC.

The V and J genes are TRBV14 and TRBJ1-4; 7 nucleotides align to TRBD1. Per the germline V gene, CDR1 is SGHDN and CDR2 is FVKESK. This CDR3 contains 16 residues. V lost 4 bases to trimming and J lost 3 bases; unmatched junction nucleotides: 8. In DNA, the CDR3 is TGTGCCAGCAGCCGCGGAGACAGGGCGCCTAATGAAAAACTGTTTTTT. This encodes CASSRGDRAPNEKLFF.

V gene TRBV12-3 or TRBV12-4 combines with J gene TRBJ1-1; possible D gene TRBD1, 6 bases. There are 13 residues in the CDR3. The germline V and J ends were trimmed by 2 bases and 7 bases, with 11 bases remaining between them. The CDR3 loop reads CASSLFRGLEAFF. The CDR3 nucleotides read TGTGCCAGCAGTTTATTCAGGGGCCTTGAAGCTTTCTTT.

The rearrangement joins TRBV6-2 or TRBV6-3 to TRBJ1-1, with D unresolved. Per the germline V gene, CDR1 is MNHEY and CDR2 is SVGEGT. The CDR3 totals 15 residues. V was shortened by 5 bases and J by 1 base, with 14 bases between the two germline ends. The CDR3 protein is CASSGSVTKNTEAFF. CDR3 nucleotides: TGTGCCAGCAGTGGCTCGGTGACAAAGAACACTGAAGCTTTCTTT.

The gene calls are TRBV6-6 and TRBJ2-5, with D possibly matching TRBD2 (6 bases). V shed 8 bases and J shed 5 bases, with 15 bases lying between them. Germline CDR1 MNHNY, CDR2 SVGAGI (reference sequence). CDR3 length equals 13 residues. As DNA, the CDR3 is TGTGCCAGCGGGGGAGGAGTGAGGGAGACCCAGTACTTC. It yields the protein CASGGGVRETQYF.

The J gene is TRBJ2-7, the V gene TRBV5-1; D perhaps matches TRBD1 (5 bases). Germline V lookup: CDR1 SGHRS, CDR2 YFSETQ. CDR3 length: 14 amino acids. Trimming removed 0 bases from V and 5 bases from J, with 12 bases in between. CDR3 DNA sequence: TGCGCCAGCAGCTTGGTCGCCCAGGGAAACGAGCAGTACTTC. It translates to CASSLVAQGNEQYF.

The rearrangement uses TRBV9 and TRBJ2-1; a weak D match, TRBD1 (7 bases). Germline CDR1 is SGDLS and CDR2 is YYNGEE. V lost 7 bases, J lost 9 bases, and 11 bases lay in between. CDR3 size: 11 residues. The CDR3 loop is CASQGGVEQFF. The CDR3 coding sequence is TGTGCCAGCCAGGGGGGCGTTGAGCAGTTCTTC.

The chain is built from TRBV2 and TRBJ1-1, with 7 bases matching TRBD1. The CDR3 is 15 residues long. After removal of 0 bases from V and 7 bases from J, the junction contained 8 bases not matched to a gene. The germline V gene has CDR1 SNHLY and CDR2 FYNNEI. The CDR3 sequence: CASSEALRGQSEAFF. In DNA form, the CDR3 reads TGTGCCAGCAGTGAAGCGCTTAGGGGACAGAGTGAAGCTTTCTTT.

The J gene is TRBJ2-7, the V gene TRBV28, with 7 nucleotides matching TRBD2. V shed 3 bases and J 6 bases; nucleotides not matched to a gene: 5. CDR1 is MDHEN and CDR2 is SYDVKM in the germline V gene. There are 13 residues in the CDR3. CDR3 in DNA: TGTGCCAGCAGTTTTGGCGGGAGTCTCGAGCAGTACTTC. Amino acids: CASSFGGSLEQYF.

This chain links TRBV4-2 with TRBJ1-2, with D possibly matching TRBD1 (6 bases). Trimming took off 6 bases at V and 4 bases at J, with 15 bases between the two ends. CDR1 is LGHNA, CDR2 YNFKEQ, per germline. This CDR3 contains 14 residues. The CDR3 here is CASRPGGGVYGYTF. The CDR3 DNA reads TGTGCCAGCAGGCCCGGCGGGGGCGTCTATGGCTACACCTTC.

J is TRBJ1-4 and V is TRBV30, with 7 bases matching TRBD1. CDR3 length: 14 amino acids. V shed 5 bases and J 6 bases; nucleotides not matched to a gene: 9. From germline, CDR1 is GTSNPN and CDR2 SVGIG (reference sequence). The CDR3 region is CAWGTASNHEKLFF. In DNA form, the CDR3 reads TGTGCCTGGGGGACAGCGTCGAATCATGAAAAACTGTTTTTT.

The chain uses TRBV6-5 and TRBJ1-1, with D possibly being TRBD1 (5 bases). V was cut by 7 bases and J by 11 bases, with 14 bases left in between. Looked up from germline, CDR1 is MNHEY and CDR2 is SVGAGI. The CDR3 loop spans 11 amino acids. This chain's CDR3 is CASTSREGAFF. DNA for the CDR3: TGTGCCAGCACCTCCAGGGAAGGTGCTTTCTTT.

V usage is TRBV27 and J usage is TRBJ2-2, with 8 positions matching TRBD1. The CDR3 is made up of 15 amino acids. Germline-derived CDR1 and CDR2 are MNHEY and SMNVEV (reference sequence). The junction had 9 bases not matched to a gene; V was cut back by 6 bases and J by 6 bases. The DNA of the CDR3 is TGTGCCAGCAGACCCCTCCAGGGGGCCCCCGGGGAGCTGTTTTTT. Residues: CASRPLQGAPGELFF.